These 26 T cell receptor beta chains came from one sample sequenced in a study of cytomegalovirus exposure and HLA in healthy donors. In the PCR, 60 Vbeta and 13 Jbeta primers were used. The assay was immunoSEQ multiplex PCR, and TCRdb's table has in-frame clones only and misses some. In the table there are 210,000 or so clones, over 75% of which are singletons. The sample was PBMCs. These receptors all come from a man younger than 30 in good health and CMV-seronegative.

With regard to this clone: At the DNA level, this CDR3 is encoded by other sequences in the same sample as well. The V and J genes are TRBV27 and TRBJ2-1, with D possibly matching TRBD2 (5 bases). Germline CDR1 MNHEY, CDR2 SMNVEV (reference sequence). The ends were cut back, 3 bases at V and 4 bases at J, with 7 bases in the middle. The CDR3 covers 13 residues. CDR3 sequence reads: CASSFREYNEQFF. The CDR3 DNA follows: TGTGCCAGCAGTTTTAGGGAGTACAATGAGCAGTTCTTC.

The chain is built from TRBV19 and TRBJ2-2, with D perhaps TRBD2 (6 bases). V lost 4 bases and J lost 4, with 16 bases in between. There are 16 residues in the CDR3. The germline gives CDR1 LNHDA, CDR2 SQIVND (reference sequence). CDR3 coding DNA: TGTGCCAGTAGTACCAGATTTAGCGGAGGCACCGGGGAGCTGTTTTTT. It is translated as CASSTRFSGGTGELFF.

The chain is built from TRBV6-5 and TRBJ1-1; no definite D call. Trimming removed 0 bases at V and 8 bases at J, with 16 bases between. CDR1 is MNHEY, CDR2 SVGAGI, per germline. This CDR3 region has 15 residues. This CDR3 is CASSYSIGGYSEAFF. Here the CDR3 DNA reads TGTGCCAGCAGTTACTCGATAGGAGGTTACAGCGAAGCTTTCTTT.

The rearrangement links TRBV7-2 to TRBJ2-3; possible D gene TRBD1, 5 bases. V was clipped by 1 base and J by 4 bases, with 6 bases between them. Germline V lookup: CDR1 SGHTA, CDR2 FQGNSA. This CDR3 has 13 amino acids. The CDR3 protein is CASSLVGADTQYF. The DNA of the CDR3 is TGTGCCAGCAGCTTAGTAGGGGCAGATACGCAGTATTTT.

The chain uses TRBV6-5 and TRBJ2-2; D uncertain. V lost 8 bases to trimming and J lost 4 bases, with 8 bases between them. Germline lookup yields CDR1 MNHEY and CDR2 SVGAGI. The CDR3 spans 12 residues. CDR3 DNA sequence: TGTGCCAGCGCCCTACCCACCGGGGAGCTGTTTTTT. Translating gives CASALPTGELFF.

As DNA, the CDR3 is TGTGCCAGCAGCGTAGCTTCATCAGGGGCCGGGGAGCTGTTTTTT. Amino acid sequence: CASSVASSGAGELFF. The genes are TRBV9 and TRBJ2-2; TRBD1 is a possible D gene (6 bases). The CDR3 is 15 residues long. V lost 0 bases to trimming and J lost 6 bases, with 12 bases between them. CDR1 is SGDLS, CDR2 YYNGEE, per germline.

This clone was counted only a few times. V gene TRBV29-1 combines with J gene TRBJ1-3; 7 nucleotides match TRBD1. The trim removed 4 bases at V and 3 bases at J, leaving 3 bases unmatched. The CDR3 runs to 13 residues. Germline assignment: CDR1 SQVTM and CDR2 ANQGSEA. The CDR3 region has the DNA TGCAGCGTTGTCTACAGGGGTGGAAACACCATATATTTT. Translating gives CSVVYRGGNTIYF. The full variable domain, in which reference TRBV29-1 and TRBJ1-3 provide the parts outside the CDR3, is SAVISQKPSRDICQRGTSLTIQCQVDSQVTMMFWYRQQPGQSLTLIATANQGSEATYESGFVIDKFPISRPNLTFSTLTVSNMSPEDSSIYLCSVVYRGGNTIYFGEGSWLTVV.

The CDR3 DNA is TGTGCCAGCAGCTTAACGGGAGGATACGAGCAGTACTTC. This translates into CASSLTGGYEQYF. The chain recombines TRBV7-6 with TRBJ2-5, with 7 nucleotides matching TRBD2. TRBJ2-7 matches the DNA end more closely, so the J call is doubtful. Germline-derived CDR1 and CDR2 are SGHVS and FNYEAQ. The CDR3 runs to 13 residues.

This clone was observed once. The chain couples TRBV9 to TRBJ1-1; tentative D call: TRBD1 (6 bases). Germline V CDR1 and CDR2: SGDLS, YYNGEE. The CDR3 runs to 14 residues. V shed 3 bases and J shed 4 bases, with 13 bases lying between them. The CDR3 spells CASSAKQGFTEAFF. DNA for the CDR3: TGTGCCAGCAGCGCAAAACAGGGATTCACTGAAGCTTTCTTT.

The chain uses TRBV19 and TRBJ1-1; 9 bases agree with TRBD1. This CDR3 spans 12 amino acids. The J segment lost 7 bases and the V segment lost 5 bases, leaving 2 bases of the junction unmatched. In germline, CDR1 is LNHDA, CDR2 SQIVND (reference sequence). This CDR3 is CASSLGQGEAFF. The CDR3 DNA reads as TGTGCCAGTAGTCTGGGACAGGGTGAAGCTTTCTTT.

V usage is TRBV10-3 and J usage is TRBJ2-7, with 12 bases aligning to TRBD2. J gave up 2 bases and V 5 bases, and 4 bases lay outside the gene matches. The V gene's germline CDR1 is ENHRY and CDR2 SYGVKD. This CDR3 has 15 residues. CDR3 in DNA: TGTGCCATCAGTAAGACTAGCGGGGGAGCCTACGAGCAGTACTTC. Its translation is CAISKTSGGAYEQYF.

This clone occurred once. The V gene is TRBV5-4, the J gene TRBJ2-5; the D call may be TRBD1 or TRBD2 (6 bases each). Trimming shortened V by 4 bases and J by 4 bases, and 14 bases separated the two germline ends. This CDR3 spans 14 amino acids. Germline CDR1 SGHNT, CDR2 YYREEE (reference sequence). CDR3 protein: CASSVEGVGETQYF. The CDR3 coding sequence is TGTGCCAGCAGCGTGGAGGGGGTTGGAGAGACCCAGTACTTC.

This clone was counted a single time. The V and J genes are TRBV11-3 and TRBJ1-1, with a tentative D call TRBD1 (5 bases). The CDR3 has 15 residues. V shed 1 base and J shed 0 bases, with 9 bases lying between them. The germline gives CDR1 SGHNT, CDR2 YENEEA. CDR3 loop: CASSLARDLNTEAFF. For the CDR3, the DNA is TGTGCCAGCAGCTTAGCCCGGGACTTGAACACTGAAGCTTTCTTT.

The V and J genes are TRBV6-5 and TRBJ2-6; no clear D. The germline V and J ends were trimmed by 2 bases and 0 bases, with 8 bases remaining between them. The CDR3 runs 16 residues. CDR1 and CDR2 (germline): MNHEY, SVGAGI. The CDR3 DNA follows: TGTGCCAGCAGTTACCTGCAGTTCTCTGGGGCCAACGTCCTGACTTTC. Translated, it gives CASSYLQFSGANVLTF.

The rearrangement links TRBV7-2 to TRBJ1-1, with unresolved D. Looked up from germline, CDR1 is SGHTA and CDR2 is FQGNSA. Trimming shortened V by 5 bases and J by 0 bases, and 19 bases separated the two germline ends. The CDR3 loop spans 17 amino acids. The CDR3 nucleotides read TGTGCCAGCAGCCTTAACGGGATGTCGGCTTTGAACACTGAAGCTTTCTTT. Its translation is CASSLNGMSALNTEAFF.

J is TRBJ1-4 and V is TRBV30, with D possibly being TRBD1 (5 bases). Germline values: CDR1 GTSNPN, CDR2 SVGIG (reference sequence). This CDR3 is built from 13 residues. Trimming removed 2 bases at V and 2 bases at J, with 6 bases between. The CDR3: CAWSYRTNEKLFF. The DNA of the CDR3 is TGTGCCTGGAGTTACAGGACTAATGAAAAACTGTTTTTT.

This rearrangement joins TRBV28 to TRBJ2-2, with a weak D call TRBD1 (6 bases). This CDR3 spans 16 amino acids. Germline V gene data show CDR1 as MDHEN and CDR2 as SYDVKM. The V gene lost 3 bases and the J gene lost 5 bases, with 16 bases spanning the gap. The CDR3 coding sequence is TGTGCCAGCAGTTTCGGGGCAGGGGTAGGAACCGGGGAGCTGTTTTTT. This sequence encodes CASSFGAGVGTGELFF.

The rearrangement joins TRBV28 to TRBJ1-1, with a possible D match to TRBD1 (5 bases). V lost 4 bases and J lost 7, with 7 bases in between. Germline V gene lookup returns CDR1 MDHEN and CDR2 SYDVKM. This CDR3 is built from 11 residues. CDR3 nucleotides: TGTGCCAGCAGTTACAGGCGTGAAGCTTTCTTT. Encoded protein: CASSYRREAFF.

The J gene is TRBJ2-1, the V gene TRBV15; 7 bases fit TRBD2. Germline CDR1 reads LNHNV; CDR2 reads YYDKDF (reference sequence). The CDR3 is made up of 16 amino acids. The ends lost 0 bases at V and 4 bases at J; junction bases unmatched: 6. Here the CDR3 DNA reads TGTGCCACCAGCAGAGAGCGGGGGTCACCTTACAATGAGCAGTTCTTC. Protein sequence: CATSRERGSPYNEQFF.

Details on this clone: At one of its ends the junction is not consistent with the germline gene, which may arise from a read error. This chain uses TRBV7-9 with TRBJ1-1, with D unresolved. CDR1 SEHNR and CDR2 FQNEAQ come from the germline V gene (reference sequence). The length of the CDR3 is 18 residues. In DNA, the CDR3 is TGTTCCAGCAGCTTAGCAAGGGCCGCCTTGGCGGGTAACACTGAAGCTTTCTTT. Protein: CSSSLARAALAGNTEAFF.

This chain links TRBV7-2 with TRBJ1-1; TRBD1 is a possible D gene (5 bases). This CDR3 has 13 amino acids. V lost 4 bases and J lost 5, with 11 bases in between. Germline loops: CDR1 SGHTA, CDR2 FQGNSA. DNA of the CDR3: TGTGCCAGCAGCTCCTCGGGGGAGACTGAAGCTTTCTTT. Protein product: CASSSSGETEAFF. Using reference TRBV7-2 and TRBJ1-1 for the parts outside the CDR3, the full variable domain is GAGVSQSPSNKVTEKGKDVELRCDPISGHTALYWYRQSLGQGLEFLIYFQGNSAPDKSGLPSDRFSAERTGGSVSTLTIQRTQQEDSAVYLCASSSSGETEAFFGQGTRLTVV.

The chain carries TRBV2 and TRBJ1-1; TRBD1 agrees at 8 bases. Germline CDR1 SNHLY, CDR2 FYNNEI. Trimming removed 7 bases from V and 8 bases from J; junction bases left unmatched: 6. This CDR3 comprises 12 residues. CDR3 in amino acids: CASTTDRGEAFF. The CDR3 DNA is TGTGCCAGCACCACTGACAGGGGAGAAGCTTTCTTT. Supplemented by reference TRBV2 and TRBJ1-1, the full variable domain reads EPEVTQTPSHQVTQMGQEVILRCVPISNHLYFYWYRQILGQKVEFLVSFYNNEISEKSEIFDDQFSVERPDGSNFTLKIRSTKLEDSAMYFCASTTDRGEAFFGQGTRLTVV.

CDR3 nucleotide sequence: TGTGCCAGTAGTACCGGACAGGGGAGCTCCTACGAGCAGTACTTC. Protein: CASSTGQGSSYEQYF. The chain has TRBV19 and TRBJ2-7; 9 bases map to TRBD1. Germline CDR1 is LNHDA and CDR2 is SQIVND (reference sequence). The length of the CDR3 is 15 residues. After removal of 4 bases from V and 0 bases from J, the junction contained 4 bases not matched to a gene.

Of note for this clone: Sequence at one end of the junction differs from germline and may be a read error. CDR3 in DNA: TGCAGTGCTAGTACCGGTGGACAGTCGGCTTTT. It is translated as CSASTGGQSAF. The genes are TRBV20-1 and TRBJ1-4; TRBD1 might be the D (6 bases). Germline V CDR1 and CDR2: DFQATT, SNEGSKA (reference sequence). The CDR3 sequence is 11 residues long.

V and J are TRBV28 and TRBJ1-1; D unclear. The CDR3 spans 13 residues. Trimming removed 7 bases from V and 1 base from J, with 10 bases in between. The germline gives CDR1 MDHEN, CDR2 SYDVKM. The CDR3 region is CASIRLENTEAFF. The CDR3, as DNA: TGTGCCAGCATTCGCCTAGAGAACACTGAAGCTTTCTTT.

The chain is built from TRBV28 and TRBJ2-7; 7 bases map to TRBD2. With 2 bases clipped from V and 0 bases from J, the junction kept 1 base outside the gene matches. Germline loops: CDR1 MDHEN, CDR2 SYDVKM. The CDR3 sequence is 14 residues long. CDR3 sequence: CASSLGGGSYEQYF. The CDR3 DNA is TGTGCCAGCAGTTTAGGGGGGGGCTCCTACGAGCAGTACTTC.